Below are 4 T cell receptor beta chains sequenced from a single sample in a study of identical twins. TCRdb processed the 5' RACE reads anew with MiXCR; each CDR3 protein has one entry. Altogether around 530,000 distinct CDR3 sequences are present, 15% being singletons, with the ten largest covering roughly 0.43%. The same data also went into a second study, on yellow fever vaccine responses in identical twins.

The source material was CD4+ T cells sorted from blood. The origin of the receptors is a woman aged 18-29 years in good health.

In nucleotides, the CDR3 is TGCAGTGCCAGGACTGGCTTGGGCTATGGCTACACCTTC. It yields the protein CSARTGLGYGYTF. The chain has TRBV20-1 and TRBJ1-2; D is ambiguous. V lost 6 bases and J lost 4, with 15 bases in between. The CDR3 is made up of 13 amino acids. The germline V gene has CDR1 DFQATT and CDR2 SNEGSKA (reference sequence).

The chain is built from TRBV2 and TRBJ2-7, with 10 bases lining up with TRBD2. The CDR3 contains 14 residues. V lost 7 bases and J lost 4; bases outside the gene matches: 7. Germline-derived CDR1 and CDR2 are SNHLY and FYNNEI. The CDR3 reads CASKSGTSVYEQYV. The CDR3, as DNA: TGTGCCAGCAAATCCGGGACTAGCGTTTACGAGCAGTACGTC.

The genes are TRBV6-1 and TRBJ2-1, with D possibly being TRBD2 (6 bases). CDR3 length equals 12 residues. The ends were cut back, 7 bases at V and 6 bases at J, with 10 bases in the middle. From germline, CDR1 is MNHNS and CDR2 SASEGT. As DNA, the CDR3 is TGTGCCAGCATGGGACTGTTCAATGAGCAGTTCTTC. This gives the protein CASMGLFNEQFF.

In its sample, this clonotype was seen once. This chain joins TRBV5-1 and TRBJ2-6; possible D gene TRBD2, 6 bases. From germline, CDR1 is SGHRS and CDR2 YFSETQ. This CDR3 has 16 amino acids. The V end lost 3 bases, the J end lost 3 bases, and 13 bases lay between the germline ends. This CDR3 is CASSYRAGGGANVLTF. DNA of the CDR3: TGCGCCAGCAGCTACCGAGCCGGGGGTGGGGCCAACGTCCTGACTTTC.